The clone carrying this TCR beta chain showed up just a few times. Given a much more abundant clone one base away, this may be a read error. This sample was taken from a study of tumor-infiltrating lymphocytes in oesophageal squamous cell carcinoma. TCRdb fed the PCR reads into MiXCR, producing one record per CDR3 protein. The table shows 9,000 to 13,000 distinct CDR3 sequences, with around 63% occurring only once. Material: esophageal tumor tissue. This clonotype originated in a male donor with esophageal squamous cell carcinoma.

CDR3 protein: CASSLTSGSGEQYF. CDR3 sequence (DNA): TGTGCCAGCAGCTTGACTAGCGGGAGCGGTGAGCAGTACTTC. V and J are TRBV5-5 and TRBJ2-7; 11 nucleotides agree with TRBD2. The CDR3 contains 14 residues. Germline values: CDR1 SGHKS, CDR2 YYEKEE (reference sequence). The V gene end was trimmed by 1 base and the J gene end by 7 bases; junction bases not matched to a gene: 4.